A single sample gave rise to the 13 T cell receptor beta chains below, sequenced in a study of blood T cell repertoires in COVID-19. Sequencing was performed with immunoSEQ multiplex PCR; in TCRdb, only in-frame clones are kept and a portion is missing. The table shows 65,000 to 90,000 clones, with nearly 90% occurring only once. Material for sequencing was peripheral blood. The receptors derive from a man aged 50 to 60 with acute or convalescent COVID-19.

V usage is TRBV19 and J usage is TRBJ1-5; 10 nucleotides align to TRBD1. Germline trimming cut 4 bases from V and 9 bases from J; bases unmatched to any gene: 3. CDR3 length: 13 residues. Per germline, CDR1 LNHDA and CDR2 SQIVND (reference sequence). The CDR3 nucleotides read TGTGCCAGTAGTAAGGACAGGGGGGCGCCCCAGCATTTT. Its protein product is CASSKDRGAPQHF. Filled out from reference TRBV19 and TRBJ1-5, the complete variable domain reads DGGITQSPKYLFRKEGQNVTLSCEQNLNHDAMYWYRQDPGQGLRLIYYSQIVNDFQKGDIAEGYSVSREKKESFPLTVTSAQKNPTAFYLCASSKDRGAPQHFGDGTRLSIL.

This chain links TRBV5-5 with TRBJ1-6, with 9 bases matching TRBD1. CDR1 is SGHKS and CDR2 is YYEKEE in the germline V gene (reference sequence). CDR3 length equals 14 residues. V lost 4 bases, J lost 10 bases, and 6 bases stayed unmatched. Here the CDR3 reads CASSRDRAGSPLHF. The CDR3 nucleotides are TGTGCCAGCAGCCGGGACAGGGCTGGGTCACCCCTCCACTTT.

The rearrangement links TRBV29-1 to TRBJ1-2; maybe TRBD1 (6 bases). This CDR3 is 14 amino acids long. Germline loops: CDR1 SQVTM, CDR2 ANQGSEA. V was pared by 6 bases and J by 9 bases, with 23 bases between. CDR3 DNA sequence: TGCAGCGTGTCGGGGCGAGGGGGTTGGGATAGCTACACCTTC. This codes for CSVSGRGGWDSYTF.

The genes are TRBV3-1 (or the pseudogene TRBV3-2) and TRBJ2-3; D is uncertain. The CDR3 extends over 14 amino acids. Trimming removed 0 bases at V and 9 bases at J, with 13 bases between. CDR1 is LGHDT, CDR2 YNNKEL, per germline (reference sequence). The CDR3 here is CASSQDTVRLTQYF. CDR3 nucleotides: TGTGCCAGCAGCCAAGATACGGTCAGACTGACGCAGTATTTT.

The CDR3: CASSLRPPAGGFTDTQYF. CDR3 in DNA: TGTGCCAGCAGCTTAAGGCCCCCAGCGGGGGGCTTCACAGATACGCAGTATTTT. The chain is built from TRBV7-3 and TRBJ2-3; 9 bases align to TRBD2. Per the germline V gene, CDR1 is SGHTA and CDR2 is FQGTGA. This CDR3 is built from 18 residues. V shed 1 base and J 2 bases; nucleotides not matched to a gene: 10. Combining the CDR3 with reference TRBV7-3 and TRBJ2-3 gives the whole variable domain GAGVSQTPSNKVTEKGKYVELRCDPISGHTALYWYRQSLGQGPEFLIYFQGTGAADDSGLPNDRFFAVRPEGSVSTLKIQRTERGDSAVYLCASSLRPPAGGFTDTQYFGPGTRLTVL.

CDR3 DNA sequence: TGCGCCAGCAGCTCGGGACAGGGTTTGGGAGCTTTCTTT. Translating it yields CASSSGQGLGAFF. This chain joins TRBV5-1 and TRBJ1-1, with 9 bases identical to TRBD1. The germline V gene has CDR1 SGHRS and CDR2 YFSETQ. V shed 3 bases and J 10 bases; nucleotides not matched to a gene: 7. CDR3 size: 13 residues.

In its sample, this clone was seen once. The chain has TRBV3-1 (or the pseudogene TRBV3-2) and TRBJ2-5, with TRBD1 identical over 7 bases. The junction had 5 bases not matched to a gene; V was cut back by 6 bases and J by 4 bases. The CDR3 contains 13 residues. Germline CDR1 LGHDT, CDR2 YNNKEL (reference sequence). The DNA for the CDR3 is TGTGCCAGCAGTCGACAGGGCGGAGAGACCCAGTACTTC. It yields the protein CASSRQGGETQYF.

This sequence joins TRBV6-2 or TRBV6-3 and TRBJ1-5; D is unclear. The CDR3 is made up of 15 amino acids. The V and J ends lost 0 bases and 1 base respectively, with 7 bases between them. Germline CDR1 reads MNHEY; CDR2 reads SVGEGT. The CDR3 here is CASSYSRVSNQPQHF. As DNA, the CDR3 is TGTGCCAGCAGTTACTCGCGGGTAAGCAATCAGCCCCAGCATTTT.

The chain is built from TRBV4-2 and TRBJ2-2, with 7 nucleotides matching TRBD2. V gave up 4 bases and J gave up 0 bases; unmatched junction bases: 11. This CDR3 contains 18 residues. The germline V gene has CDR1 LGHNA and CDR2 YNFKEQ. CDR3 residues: CASSPRDSGGANTGELFF. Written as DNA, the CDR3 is TGTGCCAGCAGCCCACGTGATAGTGGGGGGGCGAACACCGGGGAGCTGTTTTTT.

The CDR3 DNA follows: TGTGCCAGCAGTTTCAGTGTGAACACTGAAGCTTTCTTT. It codes for CASSFSVNTEAFF. The chain couples TRBV12-3 or TRBV12-4 to TRBJ1-1; D is unclear. This CDR3 is 13 amino acids long. Trimming shortened V by 3 bases and J by 0 bases, and 5 bases separated the two germline ends.

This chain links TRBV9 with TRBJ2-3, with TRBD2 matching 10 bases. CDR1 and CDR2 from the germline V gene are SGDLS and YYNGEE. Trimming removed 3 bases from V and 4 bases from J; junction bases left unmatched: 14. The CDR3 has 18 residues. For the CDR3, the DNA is TGTGCCAGCAGCGCAGCGGTTAGAAGCGGGGGGGCCGCAGATACGCAGTATTTT. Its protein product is CASSAAVRSGGAADTQYF.

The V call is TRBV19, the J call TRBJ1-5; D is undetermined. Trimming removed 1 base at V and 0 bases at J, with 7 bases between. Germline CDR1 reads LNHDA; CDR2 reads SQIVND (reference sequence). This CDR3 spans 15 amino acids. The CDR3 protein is CASSIAVYSNQPQHF. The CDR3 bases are TGTGCCAGTAGTATAGCGGTTTATAGCAATCAGCCCCAGCATTTT.

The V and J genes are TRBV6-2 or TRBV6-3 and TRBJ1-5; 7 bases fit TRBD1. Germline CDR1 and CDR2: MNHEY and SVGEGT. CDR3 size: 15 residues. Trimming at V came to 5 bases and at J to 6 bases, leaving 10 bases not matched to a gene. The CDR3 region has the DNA TGTGCCAGCAGTCCCGACAGGGTATGGGGTCAGCCCCAGCATTTT. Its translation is CASSPDRVWGQPQHF.